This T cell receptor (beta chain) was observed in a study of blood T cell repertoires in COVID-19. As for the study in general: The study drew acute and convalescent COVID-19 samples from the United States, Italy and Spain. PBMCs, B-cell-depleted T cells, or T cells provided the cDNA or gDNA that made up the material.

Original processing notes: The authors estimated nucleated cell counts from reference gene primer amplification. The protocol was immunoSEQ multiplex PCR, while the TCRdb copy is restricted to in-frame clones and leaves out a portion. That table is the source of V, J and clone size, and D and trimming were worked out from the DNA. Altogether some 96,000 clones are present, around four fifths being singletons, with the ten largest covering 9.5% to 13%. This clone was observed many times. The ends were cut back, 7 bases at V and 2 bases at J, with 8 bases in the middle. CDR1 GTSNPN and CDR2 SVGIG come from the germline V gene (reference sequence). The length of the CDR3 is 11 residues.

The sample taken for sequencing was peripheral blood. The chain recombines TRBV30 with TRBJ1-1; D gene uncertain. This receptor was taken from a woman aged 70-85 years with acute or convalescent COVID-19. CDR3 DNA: TGTGCCTTCGAGAGAAACACTGAAGCTTTCTTT. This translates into CAFERNTEAFF.